This T cell receptor (beta chain) comes out of a study of CD8+ T cells in alopecia areata. CDR3 length: 12 amino acids. Germline-derived CDR1 and CDR2 are LNHNV and YYDKDF (reference sequence). Trimming cost V 5 bases and J 5 bases, with 9 bases left between them. cDNA serving as the sequencing template came from extracted, reverse transcribed RNA. The table came from immunoSEQ multiplex PCR; TCRdb's copy has only in-frame clones and leaves some out. This sample has some 130,000 clones; 58% occur once, and the top ten carry 4.5%. This clonotype was sampled from a human donor with alopecia areata. The material sequenced was CD4+ T cells sorted from blood, taken at week 0. The chain joins TRBV15 to TRBJ2-5; D is unclear. CDR3 amino acids: CATSPVRETQYF. The CDR3 bases are TGTGCCACCAGCCCAGTCCGGGAGACCCAGTACTTC.